Presented here are 24 T cell receptor beta chains from one specimen sequenced in a study of T cell repertoires in cytomegalovirus infection. No cognate antigen is known for these TCRs. One entry per CDR3 protein, called by TCRdb with MiXCR from the reads. The repertoire holds under 70,000 distinct CDR3 sequences, with around 34% as singletons. The sequenced sample was PBMCs, sequenced either directly or after in vitro stimulation (not recorded which). These TCRs come from a human donor in good health (CMV status not recorded). Some clones in this sample may be carry-over from other donors' samples.

This rearrangement joins TRBV11-3 to TRBJ2-1; 9 bases map to TRBD2. V was pared by 3 bases and J by 5 bases, with 5 bases of the junction left unmatched. Germline V gene data show CDR1 as SGHNT and CDR2 as YENEEA. This CDR3 contains 15 residues. The CDR3 nucleotides read TGTGCCAGCAGCTTGGAGACTAGCGGTAACAATGAGCAGTTCTTC. This encodes CASSLETSGNNEQFF.

This clonotype was detected only a few times. The chain combines TRBV5-4 with TRBJ2-7; a weak D match, TRBD2 (5 bases). Trimming took 0 bases from V and 3 from J, leaving 10 bases between them. Germline V gives CDR1 SGHNT, CDR2 YYREEE (reference sequence). The length of the CDR3 is 14 residues. The CDR3 region is CASSLGGVNYEQYF. The DNA of the CDR3 is TGTGCCAGCAGCTTGGGGGGAGTGAACTACGAGCAGTACTTC.

The V and J genes are TRBV12-3 or TRBV12-4 and TRBJ2-3; D is unclear. With 5 bases removed from V and 2 bases from J, the gap between germline ends came to 14 bases. The CDR3 sequence is 15 residues long. The CDR3 here is CASSKTPSYTDTQYF. In DNA form, the CDR3 reads TGTGCCAGCAGTAAGACTCCCTCCTACACAGATACGCAGTATTTT.

The chain combines TRBV7-2 with TRBJ1-6; possibly TRBD1 for D (6 bases). Germline V gene sequence: CDR1 SGHTA, CDR2 FQGNSA. The ends were cut back, 1 base at V and 8 bases at J, with 6 bases in the middle. CDR3 size: 13 residues. In DNA, the CDR3 is TGTGCCAGCAGCTTAGAGGGGGATTCACCCCTCCACTTT. This sequence encodes CASSLEGDSPLHF. The variable domain in full, with the rest retrieved from reference TRBV7-2 and TRBJ1-6, is GAGVSQSPSNKVTEKGKDVELRCDPISGHTALYWYRQSLGQGLEFLIYFQGNSAPDKSGLPSDRFSAERTGGSVSTLTIQRTQQEDSAVYLCASSLEGDSPLHFGNGTRLTVT.

This clonotype has only a few counts. The chain combines TRBV7-6 with TRBJ2-5; 9 bases line up with TRBD1. Trimming took 3 bases from V and 2 from J; bases not matched to a gene: 7. The CDR3 length is 16 residues. The germline V gene has CDR1 SGHVS and CDR2 FNYEAQ. CDR3 amino acids: CASSLGQGSMQETQYF. CDR3 DNA sequence: TGTGCCAGCAGCTTGGGACAGGGCAGTATGCAAGAGACCCAGTACTTC.

This clonotype was observed at least ten times. The rearrangement joins TRBV6-1 to TRBJ1-6; D may be TRBD1 (5 bases). This CDR3 is built from 16 residues. V shed 1 base and J shed 7 bases, with 14 bases lying between them. The germline gives CDR1 MNHNS, CDR2 SASEGT. Written as DNA, the CDR3 is TGTGCCAGCAGTGAAGTAGGGGCGCCGTGGAATTCACCCCTCCACTTT. It encodes CASSEVGAPWNSPLHF.

CDR3 sequence reads: CASRRQSSDTQYF. The CDR3 bases are TGTGCCAGCAGACGACAGTCTTCAGATACGCAGTATTTT. The J gene is TRBJ2-3, the V gene TRBV12-3 or TRBV12-4, with D tentatively TRBD1 (5 bases). V lost 6 bases and J lost 4, with 11 bases in between. This CDR3 spans 13 amino acids.

This chain connects TRBV2 to TRBJ1-1; 7 bases are shared with TRBD1. This CDR3 contains 13 residues. CDR1 is SNHLY and CDR2 is FYNNEI in the germline V gene. Unmatched junction bases numbered 2, after V lost 6 bases and J lost 1 base. The DNA of the CDR3 is TGTGCCAGCAGAAGACAGGGGAACACTGAAGCTTTCTTT. Translating it yields CASRRQGNTEAFF.

CDR3 in amino acids: CASSPMGTSGGRQFF. DNA for the CDR3: TGTGCCAGCAGCCCGATGGGGACTAGCGGGGGACGGCAGTTCTTC. V and J are TRBV11-1 and TRBJ2-1, with TRBD2 identical over 14 bases. Germline trimming cut 5 bases from V and 12 bases from J; bases unmatched to any gene: 9. The CDR3 length is 15 residues. Germline V lookup: CDR1 SGHAT, CDR2 FQDESV (reference sequence).

J is TRBJ2-1 and V is TRBV11-2; D is unclear. CDR3 length equals 15 residues. From germline, CDR1 is SGHAT and CDR2 FQNNGV. V shed 3 bases and J shed 6 bases, with 15 bases lying between them. Here the CDR3 DNA reads TGTGCCAGCAGCTTGGCTCCCGGCCCAACCAATGAGCAGTTCTTC. As protein: CASSLAPGPTNEQFF.

This clonotype has only a few counts. The chain employs TRBV9 and TRBJ1-4; D gene uncertain. Deletions cut 0 bases from V and 4 bases from J, with 4 bases between. Germline V lookup: CDR1 SGDLS, CDR2 YYNGEE. The CDR3 runs 13 residues. CDR3 amino acids: CASSVEGNEKLFF. In DNA, the CDR3 is TGTGCCAGCAGCGTAGAGGGTAATGAAAAACTGTTTTTT.

V usage is TRBV25-1 and J usage is TRBJ2-3; weak D call: TRBD2 (6 bases). V lost 1 base to trimming and J lost 0 bases, with 11 bases between them. In germline, CDR1 is MGHDK, CDR2 SYGVNS. The CDR3 length is 16 residues. The CDR3 sequence: CASSEWSGQSTDTQYF. The CDR3 DNA is TGTGCCAGCAGTGAATGGAGCGGGCAAAGCACAGATACGCAGTATTTT.

The gene calls are TRBV19 and TRBJ2-7, with D perhaps matching TRBD1 or TRBD2 (6 bases each). Germline CDR1 and CDR2: LNHDA and SQIVND (reference sequence). The CDR3 has 16 amino acids. Trimming pared 5 bases from V and 0 bases from J, leaving 17 bases between. The CDR3 nucleotides read TGTGCCAGTAGTCCAACGGGGGCGGGGAGCTCCTACGAGCAGTACTTC. This gives the protein CASSPTGAGSSYEQYF.

The chain has TRBV6-1 and TRBJ2-1, with TRBD1 matching 8 bases. CDR3 length: 17 amino acids. V lost 2 bases to trimming and J lost 5 bases; unmatched junction nucleotides: 11. Germline assignment: CDR1 MNHNS and CDR2 SASEGT. CDR3 nucleotide sequence: TGTGCCAGCAGTGAATTCCCTTGGCTGGGACAGGACAATGAGCAGTTCTTC. This codes for CASSEFPWLGQDNEQFF.

The chain links TRBV20-1 to TRBJ2-5; perhaps TRBD2 as D (6 bases). The CDR3 is 16 amino acids. In germline, CDR1 is DFQATT, CDR2 SNEGSKA (reference sequence). Trimming cost V 5 bases and J 5 bases, with 24 bases left between them. The CDR3 nucleotides read TGCAGTGCTGGGGGGTTCGGGCGGGCGGGTCGGGAGACCCAGTACTTC. It yields the protein CSAGGFGRAGRETQYF.

V is TRBV5-1 and J is TRBJ2-3; 11 bases match TRBD2. Germline V gene data show CDR1 as SGHRS and CDR2 as YFSETQ. Trimming cost V 4 bases and J 4 bases; bases outside gene matches: 5. The CDR3 totals 15 residues. CDR3 in DNA: TGCGCCAGCAGCCGCGTAGCGGGAGGGCCAGATACGCAGTATTTT. This sequence encodes CASSRVAGGPDTQYF.

The chain carries TRBV7-2 and TRBJ2-3; the D gene is possibly TRBD2 (6 bases). The CDR3 loop spans 15 amino acids. V was shortened by 1 base and J by 3 bases, with 11 bases between the two germline ends. Per the germline V gene, CDR1 is SGHTA and CDR2 is FQGNSA. The CDR3 DNA sequence: TGTGCCAGCAGCTTAGAGGGCGGGGTTACAGATACGCAGTATTTT. It translates to CASSLEGGVTDTQYF.

This clonotype was seen only a few times. This rearrangement joins TRBV9 to TRBJ2-5; 8 positions match TRBD1. The CDR3 spans 14 residues. V dropped 3 bases and J dropped 9; count of bases not matched to a gene: 10. CDR1 is SGDLS, CDR2 YYNGEE, per germline. CDR3 DNA: TGTGCCAGCAGCGGTCCGACAGGGGTGGGGCCCCAGTACTTC. Translation gives CASSGPTGVGPQYF.

This chain joins TRBV6-6 and TRBJ1-2; TRBD1 matches at 9 bases. The CDR3 sequence is 15 residues long. Germline V gives CDR1 MNHNY, CDR2 SVGAGI (reference sequence). Unmatched junction bases numbered 11, after V lost 8 bases and J lost 4 bases. The CDR3 DNA follows: TGTGCCAGCTTCCCCGGGACAGGGAGTATCTATGGCTACACCTTC. Its protein is CASFPGTGSIYGYTF.

This clonotype was found a few times. The rearrangement links TRBV7-3 to TRBJ2-3; 7 bases match TRBD1. CDR1 is SGHTA and CDR2 is FQGTGA in the germline V gene. The junction had 4 bases not matched to a gene; V was cut back by 5 bases and J by 5 bases. The CDR3 totals 13 residues. In DNA, the CDR3 is TGTGCCAGCAGCCCACCAGGGGGAGATACGCAGTATTTT. Its protein product is CASSPPGGDTQYF.

V usage is TRBV7-9 and J usage is TRBJ2-1; 8 bases are a match to TRBD2. The CDR3 runs to 17 residues. With V trimmed by 1 base and J by 7 bases, 12 bases remained unmatched. Germline V gives CDR1 SEHNR, CDR2 FQNEAQ (reference sequence). The DNA for the CDR3 is TGTGCCAGCAGCTTAGTCACTAGCGGCCAGGGGAGGAATGAGCAGTTCTTC. Protein sequence: CASSLVTSGQGRNEQFF.

This clonotype was seen more than once but under ten times. The chain links TRBV6-5 to TRBJ2-1; the match to TRBD2 covers 13 bases. The germline CDR1 and CDR2 sequences are MNHEY and SVGAGI. Trimming removed 5 bases from V and 5 bases from J; junction bases left unmatched: 6. The CDR3 covers 16 residues. CDR3 in DNA: TGTGCCAGCAGTCCCCGAACTAGCGGGAGGGACAATGAGCAGTTCTTC. Its translation is CASSPRTSGRDNEQFF.

The chain is built from TRBV20-1 and TRBJ2-3, with TRBD1 matching over 10 bases. This CDR3 contains 15 residues. CDR1 and CDR2 from the germline V gene are DFQATT and SNEGSKA (reference sequence). The J segment lost 6 bases and the V segment lost 3 bases, leaving 9 bases of the junction unmatched. CDR3 sequence: CSARGVGTGADTQYF. CDR3 sequence (DNA): TGCAGTGCTAGGGGGGTTGGGACAGGGGCCGATACGCAGTATTTT.

The chain is built from TRBV6-2 or TRBV6-3 and TRBJ1-1, with unresolved D. The V gene's germline CDR1 is MNHEY and CDR2 SVGEGT. Trimming stripped 7 bases from V and 2 bases from J, with 14 bases between. This CDR3 is 14 amino acids long. In nucleotides, the CDR3 is TGTGCCAGCAAACCCTGGGGAGAAAACACTGAAGCTTTCTTT. It yields the protein CASKPWGENTEAFF.